Listed here are 14 T cell receptor beta chains from one sample, sequenced in a study of blood T cells in healthy people across ages. A sample-barcoded 5' primer and a J-beta primer mix were used in a second PCR of roughly 6 to 12 cycles. TCRdb passed the 5' RACE reads through MiXCR, listing each CDR3 protein once. The data show 1,100,000 or so distinct CDR3 sequences, 45% seen once. Material for sequencing was blood. These TCRs come from a woman in her fifties or sixties in good health.

J is TRBJ2-2 and V is TRBV9; 10 bases are shared with TRBD2. This CDR3 is built from 16 residues. The trim removed 4 bases at V and 1 base at J, leaving 4 bases unmatched. Looked up from germline, CDR1 is SGDLS and CDR2 is YYNGEE. CDR3 region: CASSPSGRGNTGELFF. The CDR3 nucleotides read TGTGCCAGCAGCCCTAGCGGGAGAGGGAACACCGGGGAGCTGTTTTTT.

The count of this clonotype is one. The V gene is TRBV11-2, the J gene TRBJ2-4; 9 bases match TRBD1. This CDR3 is built from 16 residues. Germline V lookup: CDR1 SGHAT, CDR2 FQNNGV. With 4 bases clipped from V and 13 bases from J, the junction kept 17 bases outside the gene matches. CDR3 nucleotides: TGTGCCAGCAGCTCGAACAGGGGGCGCGAGCTCCAAAGACAGTACTTC. Protein: CASSSNRGRELQRQYF.

The DNA for the CDR3 is TGTGCCAGCAGTTACTCAATGGTCGCGGCAGGGGATCAGCCCCAGCATTTT. It encodes CASSYSMVAAGDQPQHF. The genes are TRBV6-5 and TRBJ1-5, with a tentative D call TRBD1 (6 bases). Germline V gene sequence: CDR1 MNHEY, CDR2 SVGAGI. V was pared by 0 bases and J by 5 bases, with 17 bases between. The CDR3 runs to 17 residues.

The chain uses TRBV12-3 or TRBV12-4 and TRBJ2-1; the D is unclear. The CDR3 is made up of 16 amino acids. Trimming cost V 0 bases and J 5 bases, with 14 bases left between them. The CDR3 loop is CASSLADLVRNNEQFF. DNA of the CDR3: TGTGCCAGCAGTTTAGCCGATTTGGTCCGGAACAATGAGCAGTTCTTC.

The chain combines TRBV9 with TRBJ1-6; D unresolved. Germline CDR1 reads SGDLS; CDR2 reads YYNGEE. CDR3 size: 15 residues. Trimming took 0 bases from V and 10 from J, leaving 14 bases between them. CDR3 sequence reads: CASSVEDGLGSPLHF. DNA for the CDR3: TGTGCCAGCAGCGTAGAAGACGGACTGGGGTCACCCCTCCACTTT.

This clonotype was observed at least ten times. This rearrangement joins TRBV7-2 to TRBJ2-3; TRBD2 agrees at 15 bases. The length of the CDR3 is 16 residues. The germline V gene has CDR1 SGHTA and CDR2 FQGNSA. V was clipped by 3 bases and J by 4 bases; unmatched bases: 2. CDR3 loop: CASSLGLAGGSDTQYF. Here the CDR3 DNA reads TGTGCCAGCAGCTTGGGACTAGCGGGAGGCTCAGATACGCAGTATTTT.

Worth noting for this clonotype: One end of the junction does not line up with germline, which may come from a read error. The chain uses TRBV6-6 and TRBJ2-7; D might be TRBD1 (6 bases). In germline, CDR1 is MNHNY, CDR2 SVGAGI (reference sequence). The CDR3 runs 12 residues. CDR3 sequence: CAGSWTAYEQYF. The CDR3, as DNA: TGTGCCGGCAGCTGGACAGCCTACGAGCAGTACTTC.

There are a few counts of this clonotype. This sequence joins TRBV10-3 and TRBJ2-3; D is unresolved. The CDR3 consists of 12 residues. V was trimmed by 3 bases and J by 4 bases, leaving 5 bases between them. CDR1 ENHRY and CDR2 SYGVKD come from the germline V gene. CDR3 protein: CAISDAADTQYF. For the CDR3, the DNA is TGTGCCATCAGTGACGCCGCAGATACGCAGTATTTT.

This rearrangement joins TRBV3-1 to TRBJ2-5, with 8 bases that match TRBD2. The germline V gene encodes CDR1 LGHDT and CDR2 YNNKEL (reference sequence). After removal of 0 bases from V and 11 bases from J, the junction contained 8 bases not matched to a gene. The CDR3 length is 14 residues. The CDR3 DNA follows: TGTGCCAGCAGCCAAGAGTTTATGTCGGGAGGGCAGTACTTC. Encoded protein: CASSQEFMSGGQYF.

This clonotype was seen a few times. The rearrangement links TRBV10-3 to TRBJ2-5; D is unresolved. Between the trimmed V and J ends, which lost 6 bases and 5 bases, there was a span of 19 bases. Looked up from germline, CDR1 is ENHRY and CDR2 is SYGVKD. This CDR3 is built from 15 residues. This chain's CDR3 is CAISQTPKNGETQYF. The CDR3 DNA reads TGTGCCATCAGCCAGACCCCTAAAAACGGGGAGACCCAGTACTTC.

This clonotype was observed many times. CDR3 sequence reads: CASSTLGRPDTQYF. The DNA of the CDR3 is TGTGCCAGCAGCACCCTAGGACGCCCAGATACGCAGTATTTT. The chain joins TRBV5-6 to TRBJ2-3; unclear D gene. The CDR3 length is 14 residues. V was cut by 4 bases and J by 4 bases, with 13 bases left in between. CDR1 and CDR2 (germline): SGHDT, YYEEEE.

The rearrangement joins TRBV3-1 to TRBJ1-5, with unresolved D. CDR1 is LGHDT and CDR2 is YNNKEL in the germline V gene (reference sequence). The CDR3 is 15 residues long. Trimming removed 1 base from V and 4 bases from J, with 11 bases in between. The CDR3 DNA follows: TGTGCCAGCAGCCAAGGGCAGGAGGGAAATCAGCCCCAGCATTTT. Protein product: CASSQGQEGNQPQHF.

This chain links TRBV12-3 or TRBV12-4 with TRBJ1-1; D is ambiguous. The ends were cut back, 3 bases at V and 5 bases at J, with 13 bases in the middle. CDR3 length: 14 amino acids. This CDR3 is CASSFGVSRTEAFF. DNA for the CDR3: TGTGCCAGCAGTTTTGGGGTTAGTCGAACTGAAGCTTTCTTT.

The chain employs TRBV14 and TRBJ2-6; the D is unclear. Germline V gives CDR1 SGHDN, CDR2 FVKESK. V gave up 0 bases and J gave up 0 bases, with 9 bases separating them. The CDR3 consists of 17 residues. CDR3 amino acids: CASSQDRHTSGANVLTF. CDR3 in DNA: TGTGCCAGCAGCCAAGATCGTCACACCTCTGGGGCCAACGTCCTGACTTTC.